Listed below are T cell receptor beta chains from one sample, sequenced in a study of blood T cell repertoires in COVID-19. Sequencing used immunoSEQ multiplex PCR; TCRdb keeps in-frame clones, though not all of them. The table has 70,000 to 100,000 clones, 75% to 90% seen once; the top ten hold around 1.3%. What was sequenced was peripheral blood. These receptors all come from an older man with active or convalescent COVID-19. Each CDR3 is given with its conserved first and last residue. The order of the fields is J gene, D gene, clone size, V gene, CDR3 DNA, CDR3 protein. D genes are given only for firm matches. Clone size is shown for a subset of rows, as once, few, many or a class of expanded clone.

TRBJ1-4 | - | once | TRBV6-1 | TGTGCCAGCAGTGCTCGGGACACCGGCCGAGACGTTAATGAAAAACTGTTTTTT | CASSARDTGRDVNEKLFF
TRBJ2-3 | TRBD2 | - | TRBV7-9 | TGTGCCAGCAGCTTACGCGGGAGCCCAGATACGCAGTATTTT | CASSLRGSPDTQYF
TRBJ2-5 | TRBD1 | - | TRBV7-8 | TGTGCCAGCAGCGGTCAGGGGGTGGACCAAGAGACCCAGTACTTC | CASSGQGVDQETQYF
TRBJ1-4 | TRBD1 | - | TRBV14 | TGTGCCAGCAGCCATACAGGGGGCCGAGGAGAAAAACTGTTTTTT | CASSHTGGRGEKLFF
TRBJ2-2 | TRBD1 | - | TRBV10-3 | TGTGCCATCACCGCGGGACAGGGGAGTGCCGGGGAGCTGTTTTTT | CAITAGQGSAGELFF
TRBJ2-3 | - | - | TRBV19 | TGTGCCAGTAATAGCGGACCTAGCACAGATACGCAGTATTTT | CASNSGPSTDTQYF
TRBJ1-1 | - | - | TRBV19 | TGTGCCAGTAGGTGGGGGGGGAACACTGAAGCTTTCTTT | CASRWGGNTEAFF
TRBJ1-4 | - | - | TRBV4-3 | TGCGCCAGCAGCCAAGATCTATCTGAAAAACTGTTTTTT | CASSQDLSEKLFF
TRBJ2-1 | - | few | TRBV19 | TGTGCCAGTAGTACGGGACTGCCGGCCCCCGAGCAGTTCTTC | CASSTGLPAPEQFF
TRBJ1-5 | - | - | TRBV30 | TGTGCCTGGAGGACAGGCGGCCAGCCCCAGCATTTT | CAWRTGGQPQHF
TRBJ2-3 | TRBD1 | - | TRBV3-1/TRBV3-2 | TGTGCCAGCAGCCAAGGTACAGGGGGCACAGATACGCAGTATTTT | CASSQGTGGTDTQYF
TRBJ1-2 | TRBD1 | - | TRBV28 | TGTGCCAGCAGTTTCCTCGCGCTCAGGGGGCGCGGTGGCTACACCTTC | CASSFLALRGRGGYTF
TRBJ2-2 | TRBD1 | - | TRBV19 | TGTGCCAGTAGGGACAGGGGGCGCGAGTTGGCCGGGGAGCTGTTTTTT | CASRDRGRELAGELFF
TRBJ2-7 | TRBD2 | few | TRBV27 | TGTGCCAGCAGTCTTGGACTAGTCGGTGAGCAGTACTTC | CASSLGLVGEQYF
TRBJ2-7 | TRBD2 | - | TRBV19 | TGTGCCAGTAGTATAGGGGCTAGCGGGAGTATCCCCTACGAGCAGTACTTC | CASSIGASGSIPYEQYF
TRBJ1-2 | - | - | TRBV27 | TGTGCCAGCAGTTTATCGGGGCAGGGGCTTAATGGCTACACCTTC | CASSLSGQGLNGYTF
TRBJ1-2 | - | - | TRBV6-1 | TGTGCCAGCAGTGCATCGCACTATACAGGGTTCGATGGCTACACCTTC | CASSASHYTGFDGYTF
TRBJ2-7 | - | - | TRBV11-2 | TGTGCCAGCAAAAAGGCAGGGGACTACGAGCAGTACTTC | CASKKAGDYEQYF
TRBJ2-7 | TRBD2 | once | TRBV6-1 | TGTGCCAGCAGTGAGGGTGCGGGAGGGCCGAGGCAGTACTTC | CASSEGAGGPRQYF
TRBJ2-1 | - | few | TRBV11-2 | TGTGCCAGCAGCGGGGCCGCTTTTTACAATGAGCAGTTCTTC | CASSGAAFYNEQFF
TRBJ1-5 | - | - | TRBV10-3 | TGTGCCATCAGTCCAGCGGGAGGGAGCAATCAGCCCCAGCATTTT | CAISPAGGSNQPQHF
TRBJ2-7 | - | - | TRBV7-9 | TGTGCCAGCAGCTTAGCTCTTGGCGGGACCTACGAGCAGTACTTC | CASSLALGGTYEQYF
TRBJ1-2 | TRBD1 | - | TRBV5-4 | TGTGCCAGCAGACCCGGACAGGTACATGGCTACACCTTC | CASRPGQVHGYTF
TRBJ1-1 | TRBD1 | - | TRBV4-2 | TGTGCCAGCAGCCAAGCGGGCGGGCAGGGGGCCCCTGAAGCTTTCTTT | CASSQAGGQGAPEAFF
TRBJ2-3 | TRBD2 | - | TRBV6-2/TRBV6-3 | TGTGCCAGCAGTTACGGACTAGCTCAGACGGGAGATACGCAGTATTTT | CASSYGLAQTGDTQYF
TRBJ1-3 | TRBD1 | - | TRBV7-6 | TGTGCCAGCAGCCCGGGGGCGACAGGGGACGGAAACACCATATATTTT | CASSPGATGDGNTIYF
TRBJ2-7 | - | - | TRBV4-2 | TGTGCCAGCAGCCAAGATTCTAGCAGGACCTACGAGCAGTACTTC | CASSQDSSRTYEQYF
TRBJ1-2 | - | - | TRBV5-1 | TGCGCCAGCAGCTTGGATGCAGGAAACTATGGCTACACCTTC | CASSLDAGNYGYTF
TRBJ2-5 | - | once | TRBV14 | TGTGCCAGCAGCCGCCGTGGCGGGTCGTACCAAGAGACCCAGTACTTC | CASSRRGGSYQETQYF
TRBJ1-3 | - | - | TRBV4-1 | TGCGCCAGCAGCGATGTAACAGGGAGCTCTGGAAACACCATATATTTT | CASSDVTGSSGNTIYF
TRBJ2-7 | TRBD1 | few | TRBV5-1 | TGCGCCAGCAACACCGGGACAGGGATCTCCTACGAGCAGTACTTC | CASNTGTGISYEQYF
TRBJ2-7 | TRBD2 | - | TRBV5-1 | TGCGCCAGCAGCACCGGGACTAGCGGCCCCTACGAGCAGTACTTC | CASSTGTSGPYEQYF
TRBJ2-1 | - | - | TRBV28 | TGTGCCAGCCTGTTATACAATGAGCAGTTCTTC | CASLLYNEQFF
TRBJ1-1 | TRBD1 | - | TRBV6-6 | TGTGCCAGCAGTCGGACAGGGAAGGACACTGAAGCTTTCTTT | CASSRTGKDTEAFF
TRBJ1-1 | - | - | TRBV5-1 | TGCGCCAGCAGCTTGGGCCAGGGTTTCTCTGAAGCTTTCTTT | CASSLGQGFSEAFF
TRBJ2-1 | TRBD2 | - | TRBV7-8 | TGTGCCAGCAGCCTAGCGTCGACTAGCAATTCATACAATGAGCAGTTCTTC | CASSLASTSNSYNEQFF
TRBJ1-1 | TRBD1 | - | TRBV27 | TGTGCCAGCGGGGGACAGGGCCTCATCGTTGAAGCTTTCTTT | CASGGQGLIVEAFF
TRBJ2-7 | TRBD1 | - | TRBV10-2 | TGCGCCAGCAGTAAGGGACAGTCCTACGAGCAGTACTTC | CASSKGQSYEQYF
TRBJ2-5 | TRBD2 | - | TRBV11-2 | TGTGCCAGCAGCTTGAGGGGGACTAGCGGGAACCAAGAGACCCAGTACTTC | CASSLRGTSGNQETQYF
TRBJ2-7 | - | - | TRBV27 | TGTGCCAGCAGTCGGGACACCAACTACGAGCAGTACTTC | CASSRDTNYEQYF
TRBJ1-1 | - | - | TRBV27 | TGTGCCAGCAGTTTATCCCCCGGGCAGGGGTTCCCTGAAGCTTTCTTT | CASSLSPGQGFPEAFF
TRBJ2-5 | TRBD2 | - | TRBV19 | TGTGCCAGTAGTCCCAGCGGGGGTGTAGAGACCCAGTACTTC | CASSPSGGVETQYF
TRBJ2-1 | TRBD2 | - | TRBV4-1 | TGCGCCAGCAGCCAAAGGGGCCTAGCGGGGGGAGAGCAGTTCTTC | CASSQRGLAGGEQFF
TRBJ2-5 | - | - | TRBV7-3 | TGTGCCAGCAGCTTAGGATGGAGTTCCCCTGGACTGGAAGAGACCCAGTACTTC | CASSLGWSSPGLEETQYF
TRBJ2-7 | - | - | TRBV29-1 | TGCAGCGGGTCCGAGACAGGTTACGAGCAGTACTTC | CSGSETGYEQYF
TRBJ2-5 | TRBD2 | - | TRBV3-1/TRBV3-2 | TGTGCCAGCAGCCCGGGACTAGCGCTAGAGACCCAGTACTTC | CASSPGLALETQYF
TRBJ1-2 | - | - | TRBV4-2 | TGTGCCAGCAGCCAAGACCCAGGGAGGCGGTTTGGCTACACCTTC | CASSQDPGRRFGYTF
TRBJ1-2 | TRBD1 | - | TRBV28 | TGTGCCAGCAGTTTGAGGGGGCGATTCTATGGCTACACCTTC | CASSLRGRFYGYTF
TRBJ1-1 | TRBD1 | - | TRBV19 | TGTGCCAGTAGCGCCACCGGGACAGTCATGCGAGCTTTCTTT | CASSATGTVMRAFF
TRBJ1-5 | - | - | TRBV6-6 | TGTGCCAGCAGGCGGGGTCCGGGGAGCAATCAGCCCCAGCATTTT | CASRRGPGSNQPQHF
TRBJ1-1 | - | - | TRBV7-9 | TGTGCCAGCAGCTTATGGGGAGGGACGTACACTGAAGCTTTCTTT | CASSLWGGTYTEAFF
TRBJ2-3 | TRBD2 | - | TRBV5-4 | TGTGCCAGCAGTTACGGACTAGCGGGCACAGATACGCAGTATTTT | CASSYGLAGTDTQYF
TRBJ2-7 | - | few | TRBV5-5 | TGTGCCAGCAGCACCCGGGACACGGCGTCCTACGAGCAGTACTTC | CASSTRDTASYEQYF